The TCR beta chain described here comes from a study of T cells in Graves' hyperthyroidism and ophthalmopathy. Study-wide results and limits: Most clonotypes expanded in the thyroid (above 0.001) were also present in blood.

The investigators amplified TCR beta CDR3 regions from RNA transcripts. In the first-round RT-PCR of the TCR CDR3, the HTBI primer set was used. MiXCR, applied by TCRdb to the multiplex PCR reads, yields one record per CDR3 protein. The sample has about 560,000 distinct CDR3 sequences, roughly 17% seen once. Ten or more counts support this clonotype. The antigen is not known. The CDR3 is 15 residues long. Per germline, CDR1 SGHTA and CDR2 FQGNSA. Deletions cut 1 base from V and 8 bases from J, with 15 bases between. This clonotype originated in a woman between 18 and 29 years old with Graves' hyperthyroidism. Sequenced material: blood. The V gene is TRBV7-2, the J gene TRBJ2-1, with D tentatively TRBD2 (5 bases). The CDR3 DNA is TGTGCCAGCAGCTTAGTGGACTCAGGTCGGCATGAGCAGTTCTTC. This sequence encodes CASSLVDSGRHEQFF.